Presented here are 2 T cell receptor beta chains from one specimen sequenced in a study of T cell changes during pregnancy in multiple sclerosis. Sequencing was performed with immunoSEQ multiplex PCR; in TCRdb, only in-frame clones are kept and a portion is missing. Of tens of thousands of clones listed, 91% were seen once; the top ten hold less than 2%. The sequenced sample was peripheral blood, obtained after pregnancy. The source is a female donor in good health, enrolled as a control in a pregnancy study.

The rearrangement links TRBV6-5 to TRBJ2-1; a weak D match, TRBD1 (6 bases). Trimming pared 4 bases from V and 7 bases from J, leaving 20 bases between. The CDR3 is 16 amino acids. Per germline, CDR1 MNHEY and CDR2 SVGAGI. The CDR3 protein is CASSSRGPYAGNEQFF. CDR3 coding DNA: TGTGCCAGCAGTTCCAGGGGTCCGTATGCAGGTAATGAGCAGTTCTTC.

The gene calls are TRBV7-2 and TRBJ2-7, with D tentatively TRBD2 (6 bases). The germline V and J ends were trimmed by 4 bases and 4 bases, with 11 bases remaining between them. CDR1 and CDR2 (germline): SGHTA, FQGNSA. This CDR3 has 13 residues. CDR3 DNA: TGTGCCAGCAGCTATACGGGGGAGTACGAGCAGTACTTC. Residues: CASSYTGEYEQYF.